The clone carrying this T cell receptor (beta chain) was observed a single time. In patients aged 18 to 65, hyperthyroidism was newly diagnosed, with duration under 2 months. This record comes from a study of T cells in Graves' hyperthyroidism and ophthalmopathy. It was RNA transcripts that yielded the amplified TCR beta CDR3 regions. First-round RT-PCR targeting the TCR CDR3 was performed with the HTBI primer set. TCRdb processed the multiplex PCR reads anew with MiXCR; each CDR3 protein has one entry. The sample has roughly 510,000 distinct CDR3 sequences, about a fifth seen once. The CDR3 is 14 amino acids. V shed 5 bases and J shed 5 bases, with 16 bases lying between them. CDR1 and CDR2 (germline): SGHAT, FQNNGV.

The TCR originated in a young man with Graves' hyperthyroidism. This chain connects TRBV11-2 to TRBJ2-7; TRBD2 is a possible D gene (7 bases). The sample taken for sequencing was blood. CDR3 amino acids: CASSVIRGRDEQYF. The CDR3 DNA reads as TGTGCCAGCAGCGTTATTAGGGGGAGGGACGAGCAGTACTTC.